Listed below are T cell receptor beta chains from one sample, sequenced in a study of blood T cell repertoires in COVID-19. Some clones are missing from TCRdb's copy, which holds only in-frame ones; the method was immunoSEQ multiplex PCR. In the table there are over 55,000 clones, 88% of which are singletons. The sequenced sample was peripheral blood. Source of these receptors: a human donor in a cohort sampled during active COVID-19. Both conserved end residues are part of each CDR3. A D gene is named only where the DNA matches it firmly. Clone size is stated in some rows and not others, as once, few, many or a class when expanded.

size: -; length: 16; J: TRBJ2-7; D: TRBD1; V: TRBV7-2; DNA: TGTGCCAGCAGCTCTCGAGGCAGGGGGACATCCTACGAGCAGTACTTC; CDR3: CASSSRGRGTSYEQYF
size: -; length: 14; J: TRBJ2-5; D: -; V: TRBV11-2; DNA: TGTGCCAGCAGCTTCAGGGGAGGGAAAGAGACCCAGTACTTC; CDR3: CASSFRGGKETQYF
size: -; length: 15; J: TRBJ1-1; D: TRBD1; V: TRBV28; DNA: TGTGCCAGCAGTCCCAGGGACAGGAGTACCACTGAAGCTTTCTTT; CDR3: CASSPRDRSTTEAFF
size: -; length: 16; J: TRBJ2-5; D: TRBD2; V: TRBV9; DNA: TGTGCCAGCAGCGTAGGTGGCGGGGGGGCCGGAGAGACCCAGTACTTC; CDR3: CASSVGGGGAGETQYF
size: -; length: 14; J: TRBJ2-1; D: -; V: TRBV6-6; DNA: TGTGCCAGCAGTCCCCTAAGGGAGAAGGGTGAGCAGTTCTTC; CDR3: CASSPLREKGEQFF
size: -; length: 15; J: TRBJ2-1; D: TRBD2; V: TRBV4-1; DNA: TGCGCCAGCAGCCAAGTCGGGACTAGCGGCAATGAGCAGTTCTTC; CDR3: CASSQVGTSGNEQFF
size: few; length: 15; J: TRBJ2-7; D: -; V: TRBV15; DNA: TGTGCCACCAGCACCCTAGGGGGGGCGAAATACGAGCAGTACTTC; CDR3: CATSTLGGAKYEQYF
size: -; length: 14; J: TRBJ2-7; D: TRBD1; V: TRBV2; DNA: TGTGCCAGCAGTGAAACAGGGGACGGCTACGAGCAGTACTTC; CDR3: CASSETGDGYEQYF
size: -; length: 16; J: TRBJ2-2; D: TRBD1; V: TRBV2; DNA: TGTGCCAGCAGCGGAACAGGGGGCCCCAACACCGGGGAGCTGTTTTTT; CDR3: CASSGTGGPNTGELFF
size: -; length: 16; J: TRBJ2-2; D: TRBD2; V: TRBV15; DNA: TGTGCCACCAGCAGAGATCGGGGAGGGGAGGTCGGGGAGCTGTTTTTT; CDR3: CATSRDRGGEVGELFF
size: -; length: 17; J: TRBJ2-5; D: TRBD2; V: TRBV6-2/TRBV6-3; DNA: TGTGCCAGCAGCCGATTTAGTAGCGGGGGAGCGGTGGAGACCCAGTACTTC; CDR3: CASSRFSSGGAVETQYF
size: -; length: 16; J: TRBJ2-4; D: TRBD2; V: TRBV5-6; DNA: TGTGCCAGCAGCCCAAAGGGACTAGCGGGAGGAAACATTCAGTACTTC; CDR3: CASSPKGLAGGNIQYF
size: -; length: 15; J: TRBJ2-7; D: TRBD1; V: TRBV7-2; DNA: TGTGCCAGCAGTGACAGGACAGGTAGCTCCTACGAGCAGTACTTC; CDR3: CASSDRTGSSYEQYF
size: -; length: 15; J: TRBJ1-2; D: TRBD1; V: TRBV27; DNA: TGTGCCAGCAGTCCCCAGGGGGAATATCCCCGGGGCTACACCTTC; CDR3: CASSPQGEYPRGYTF
size: once; length: 15; J: TRBJ2-3; D: -; V: TRBV5-1; DNA: TGCGCCAGCAGCTTACGGACAGCTCGACCGCTCTCGCAGTATTTT; CDR3: CASSLRTARPLSQYF
size: -; length: 14; J: TRBJ1-1; D: -; V: TRBV21-1; DNA: TGTGCCAGCAGCAAAGGGAGGGAGCGGACTGAAGCTTTCTTT; CDR3: CASSKGRERTEAFF
size: -; length: 11; J: TRBJ2-3; D: -; V: TRBV24-1; DNA: TGTGCCACCAGTGACTTAGATACGCAGTATTTT; CDR3: CATSDLDTQYF
size: -; length: 13; J: TRBJ1-2; D: -; V: TRBV6-2/TRBV6-3; DNA: TGTGCCAGCAGTTACGCTAGGGGCTATGGCTACACCTTC; CDR3: CASSYARGYGYTF
size: -; length: 12; J: TRBJ2-5; D: -; V: TRBV5-1; DNA: TGCGCCAGCAGCCTGAATAGGGGGACCCAGTACTTC; CDR3: CASSLNRGTQYF
size: -; length: 15; J: TRBJ1-1; D: -; V: TRBV24-1; DNA: TGTGCCACCAGTGATTTATCGGGGGTAGGGACTGAAGCTTTCTTT; CDR3: CATSDLSGVGTEAFF
size: -; length: 14; J: TRBJ1-5; D: -; V: TRBV7-2; DNA: TGTGCCAGCAGCTTGACAGGTAGCAATCAGCCCCAGCATTTT; CDR3: CASSLTGSNQPQHF
size: medium-sized; length: 15; J: TRBJ1-1; D: -; V: TRBV7-9; DNA: TGTGCCAGCAGCTTATCGGCTGGCAGGGTAGGTGAAGCTTTCTTT; CDR3: CASSLSAGRVGEAFF
size: -; length: 15; J: TRBJ2-4; D: TRBD1; V: TRBV5-4; DNA: TGTGCCAGCAGCTCCCGGGACAGGGGATCGGACATTCAGTACTTC; CDR3: CASSSRDRGSDIQYF
size: -; length: 15; J: TRBJ2-7; D: TRBD1; V: TRBV19; DNA: TGTGCCAGTAGTAGTTGGGGACAGGGGGCCTACGAGCAGTACTTC; CDR3: CASSSWGQGAYEQYF
size: -; length: 15; J: TRBJ1-2; D: -; V: TRBV5-1; DNA: TGCGCCAGCACCCCGGGGAGGGGGTTAGGAGGTGGCTACACCTTC; CDR3: CASTPGRGLGGGYTF
size: -; length: 17; J: TRBJ1-3; D: TRBD1; V: TRBV7-2; DNA: TGTGCCAGCAGCCGCCTTCCGCGACAGGGGGCTGGAAACACCATATATTTT; CDR3: CASSRLPRQGAGNTIYF
size: few; length: 16; J: TRBJ2-1; D: TRBD2; V: TRBV4-1; DNA: TGCGCCAGCAGCCAACCTAGCGGGAGGCTCTACAATGAGCAGTTCTTC; CDR3: CASSQPSGRLYNEQFF
size: -; length: 15; J: TRBJ2-4; D: -; V: TRBV4-2; DNA: TGTGCCAGCAGCCAGGTCGATGGGGGGAAAAACATTCAGTACTTC; CDR3: CASSQVDGGKNIQYF
size: -; length: 15; J: TRBJ1-6; D: TRBD1; V: TRBV7-9; DNA: TGTGCCAGCAGCTTAGCCGGGACAGGTGATTCGACCCTCCACTTT; CDR3: CASSLAGTGDSTLHF
size: -; length: 15; J: TRBJ1-5; D: -; V: TRBV19; DNA: TGTGCCAGTATATACAATGTAACCCACAATCAGCCCCAGCATTTT; CDR3: CASIYNVTHNQPQHF
size: -; length: 15; J: TRBJ2-7; D: -; V: TRBV15; DNA: TGTGCCACCAGCAGAGGTGGGGCGCAGGGCTACGAGCAGTACTTC; CDR3: CATSRGGAQGYEQYF
size: once; length: 16; J: TRBJ2-3; D: -; V: TRBV15; DNA: TGTGCCACCAGCAGGGCCCGGACAGCCGGCACAGATACGCAGTATTTT; CDR3: CATSRARTAGTDTQYF
size: -; length: 14; J: TRBJ2-1; D: -; V: TRBV5-5; DNA: TGTGCCAGCAGCTTGGTTGTTGCGGCCCCCCATCTGTTCTTC; CDR3: CASSLVVAAPHLFF
size: -; length: 14; J: TRBJ1-1; D: -; V: TRBV5-1; DNA: TGCGCCAGCAGCTTGGACCCGCAGTTAACTGAAGCTTTCTTT; CDR3: CASSLDPQLTEAFF
size: -; length: 17; J: TRBJ2-1; D: TRBD2; V: TRBV3-1/TRBV3-2; DNA: TGTGCCAGCAGCCAAGACCCTAGCGGGAGCTTCATCTATGAGCAGTTCTTC; CDR3: CASSQDPSGSFIYEQFF
size: once; length: 16; J: TRBJ2-1; D: TRBD2; V: TRBV5-5; DNA: TGTGCCAGCAGTCCTACTAGCGGGAGGGGGTACAATGAGCAGTTCTTC; CDR3: CASSPTSGRGYNEQFF
size: -; length: 14; J: TRBJ2-7; D: TRBD1; V: TRBV5-1; DNA: TGCGCCAGCAGCTTGCGGACAGGGCCCTACGAGCAGTACTTC; CDR3: CASSLRTGPYEQYF
size: once; length: 12; J: TRBJ1-4; D: -; V: TRBV30; DNA: TGTGCCTGGAGTACACAGGGAGTCAAACTGTTTTTT; CDR3: CAWSTQGVKLFF
size: few; length: 15; J: TRBJ2-5; D: -; V: TRBV5-4; DNA: TGTGCCAGCAGCTTGAATGGCCAAGTGGGCGAGACCCAGTACTTC; CDR3: CASSLNGQVGETQYF
size: -; length: 14; J: TRBJ2-7; D: TRBD2; V: TRBV11-2; DNA: TGTGCCAGCAGCCCCGGACTAGCGGGAGGCGAGCAGTACTTC; CDR3: CASSPGLAGGEQYF
size: -; length: 15; J: TRBJ1-3; D: -; V: TRBV7-9; DNA: TGTGCCAGCAGCGCAGACCGGAGCTCTGGAAACACCATATATTTT; CDR3: CASSADRSSGNTIYF
size: few; length: 10; J: TRBJ2-1; D: -; V: TRBV24-1; DNA: TGTGCCACCGGAGACAATGAGCAGTTCTTC; CDR3: CATGDNEQFF